This TCR beta chain was obtained from a study of response to subunit inactivated influenza vaccine. General observations from the study: There was a suggestion from the authors that each seasonal influenza vaccination recruits few new T cells.

Germline assignment: CDR1 MNHEY and CDR2 SVGAGI. V was shortened by 4 bases and J by 7 bases, with 17 bases between the two germline ends. The CDR3 has 14 residues. On this clonotype: The antigen is not known.

TCRdb ran MiXCR on the RT-PCR reads and lists one entry per CDR3 protein. The sample shows roughly 170,000 distinct CDR3 sequences, 7.5% to 10% of them seen only once. The specimen was non-naive T cells sorted from PBMCs, collected on the day of vaccination. The chain couples TRBV6-5 to TRBJ2-7; perhaps TRBD1 as D (6 bases). The sequence was collected from a man aged 50-60 years who received an inactivated influenza vaccine. The CDR3 region has the DNA TGTGCCAGCAGTTCGACCCGGGACACCATAGAGCAGTACTTC. Translated: CASSSTRDTIEQYF.